This TCR beta chain was sequenced during a study of T cell responses to AZD1222 COVID-19 vaccine. As for the study in general: Second doses that came at about 4 or about 12 weeks were put together.

Concerning this clone itself: The antigen is not known.

The study, taken as a whole, reports: Researchers report vaccine-associated CD4 TCRs spanning spike, with dominance at 160-218 and 743-854. A rise in Spike-specific TCR breadth and depth followed two AZD1222 doses.

TCRdb's table, derived via immunoSEQ multiplex PCR, lists solely in-frame clones and lacks some. The sample has about 150,000 clones, roughly 92% seen once. The receptor was isolated from an adult in good health. The sample in question was peripheral blood, obtained on day 0 of AZD1222 vaccination.

In nucleotides, the CDR3 is TGTGCCAGCAGTCGGACGGGGACCGGGGAGCTGTTTTTT. It codes for CASSRTGTGELFF. V and J are TRBV3-1 (or the pseudogene TRBV3-2) and TRBJ2-2; D is perhaps TRBD2 (5 bases). Trimming removed 6 bases from V and 5 bases from J, with 10 bases in between. The CDR3 is made up of 13 amino acids. The germline CDR1 and CDR2 sequences are LGHDT and YNNKEL (reference sequence).